This TCR beta chain originates from a study of shared clonotypes between healthy human individuals. The wider study: CD4 naive cells filled three plates per donor, CD4 memory three, CD8 naive two and CD8 memory one.

Whole-study findings and limits: All-four-donor shared clonotypes had higher generation probabilities than non-shared clonotypes did.

The table lists this clone with a few counts. Antigen unknown. Germline V lookup: CDR1 ENHRY, CDR2 SYGVKD. V was trimmed by 6 bases and J by 4 bases, leaving 15 bases between them. This CDR3 region has 14 residues. The data were produced by immunoSEQ multiplex PCR, yet TCRdb's version contains in-frame clones alone and is incomplete. The sample lists a few million clones; more than 90% were seen once. The chain couples TRBV10-3 to TRBJ1-2; weak D call: TRBD1 (6 bases). The clonotype originates from a man aged 18 to 29 in good health. The sequenced sample consisted of naive CD4+ T cells sorted from blood. The sample's subset: CD45RA+ positively selected. The CDR3: CAISNSGDIYGYTF. DNA of the CDR3: TGTGCCATCAGCAACTCAGGGGACATCTATGGCTACACCTTC.